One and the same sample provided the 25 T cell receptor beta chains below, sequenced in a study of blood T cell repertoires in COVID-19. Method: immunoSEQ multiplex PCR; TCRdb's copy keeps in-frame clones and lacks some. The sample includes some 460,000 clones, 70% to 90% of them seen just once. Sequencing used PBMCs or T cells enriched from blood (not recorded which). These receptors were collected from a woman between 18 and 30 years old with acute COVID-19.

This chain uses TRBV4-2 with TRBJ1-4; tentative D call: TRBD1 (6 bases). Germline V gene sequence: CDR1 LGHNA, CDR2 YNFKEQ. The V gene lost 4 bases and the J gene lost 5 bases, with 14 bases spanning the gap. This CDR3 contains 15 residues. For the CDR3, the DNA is TGTGCCAGCAGCCCCCCAGGGGCGAACAATGAAAAACTGTTTTTT. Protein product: CASSPPGANNEKLFF.

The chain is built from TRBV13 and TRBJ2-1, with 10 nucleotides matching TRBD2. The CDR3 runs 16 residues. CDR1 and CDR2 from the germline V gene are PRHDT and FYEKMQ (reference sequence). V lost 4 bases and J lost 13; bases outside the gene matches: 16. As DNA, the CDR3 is TGTGCCAGCAGCTCCCCTACTTCTAGCGGGGGATTACAACAGTTCTTC. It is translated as CASSSPTSSGGLQQFF.

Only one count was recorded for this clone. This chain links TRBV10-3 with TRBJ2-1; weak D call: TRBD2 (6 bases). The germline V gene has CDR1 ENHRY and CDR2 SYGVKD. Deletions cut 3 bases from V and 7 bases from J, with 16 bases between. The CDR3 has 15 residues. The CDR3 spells CAISDAGNAGNEQFF. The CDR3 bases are TGTGCCATCAGTGACGCGGGGAACGCGGGGAATGAGCAGTTCTTC.

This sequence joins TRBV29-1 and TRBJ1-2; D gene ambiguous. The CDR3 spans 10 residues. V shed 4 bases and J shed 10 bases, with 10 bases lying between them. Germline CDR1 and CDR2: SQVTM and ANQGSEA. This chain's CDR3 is CSVGWEDYTF. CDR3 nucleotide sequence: TGCAGCGTTGGGTGGGAGGACTACACCTTC.

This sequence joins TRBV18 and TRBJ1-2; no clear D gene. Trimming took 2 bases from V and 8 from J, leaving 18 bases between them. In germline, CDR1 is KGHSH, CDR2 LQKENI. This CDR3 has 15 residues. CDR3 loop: CASSPSPASLGGYTF. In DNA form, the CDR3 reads TGTGCCAGCTCACCATCGCCCGCCTCATTGGGCGGCTACACCTTC. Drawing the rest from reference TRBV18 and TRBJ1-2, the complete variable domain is NAGVMQNPRHLVRRRGQEARLRCSPMKGHSHVYWYRQLPEEGLKFMVYLQKENIIDESGMPKERFSAEFPKEGPSILRIQQVVRGDSAAYFCASSPSPASLGGYTFGSGTRLTVV.

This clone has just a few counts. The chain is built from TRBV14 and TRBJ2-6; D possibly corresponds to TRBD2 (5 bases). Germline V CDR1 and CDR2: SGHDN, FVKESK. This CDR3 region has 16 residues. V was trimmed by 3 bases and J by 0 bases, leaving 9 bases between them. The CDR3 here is CASSQIRDSGANVLTF. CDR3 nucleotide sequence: TGTGCCAGCAGCCAGATCCGGGACTCTGGGGCCAACGTCCTGACTTTC. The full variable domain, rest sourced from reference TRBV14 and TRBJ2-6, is EAGVTQFPSHSVIEKGQTVTLRCDPISGHDNLYWYRRVMGKEIKFLLHFVKESKQDESGMPNNRFLAERTGGTYSTLKVQPAELEDSGVYFCASSQIRDSGANVLTFGAGSRLTVL.

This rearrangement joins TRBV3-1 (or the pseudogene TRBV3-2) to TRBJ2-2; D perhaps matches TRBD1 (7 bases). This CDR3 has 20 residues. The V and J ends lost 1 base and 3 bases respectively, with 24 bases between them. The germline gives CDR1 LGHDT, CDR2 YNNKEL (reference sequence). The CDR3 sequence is CASSQGGFFGGGNDTGELFF. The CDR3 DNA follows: TGTGCCAGCAGCCAAGGTGGATTTTTTGGAGGGGGCAACGACACCGGGGAGCTGTTTTTT.

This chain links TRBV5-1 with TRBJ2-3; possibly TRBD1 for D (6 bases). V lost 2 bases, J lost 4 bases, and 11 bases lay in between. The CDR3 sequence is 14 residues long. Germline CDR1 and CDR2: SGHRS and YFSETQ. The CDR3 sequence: CASSLGGDADTQYF. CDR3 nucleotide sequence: TGCGCCAGCAGCTTAGGGGGAGATGCAGATACGCAGTATTTT.

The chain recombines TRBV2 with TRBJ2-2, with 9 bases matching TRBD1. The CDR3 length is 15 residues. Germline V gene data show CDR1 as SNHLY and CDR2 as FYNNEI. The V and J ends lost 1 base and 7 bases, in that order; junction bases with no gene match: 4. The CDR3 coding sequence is TGTGCCAGCAGTGAAGGGACAGGGGTTGGCGGGGAGCTGTTTTTT. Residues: CASSEGTGVGGELFF.

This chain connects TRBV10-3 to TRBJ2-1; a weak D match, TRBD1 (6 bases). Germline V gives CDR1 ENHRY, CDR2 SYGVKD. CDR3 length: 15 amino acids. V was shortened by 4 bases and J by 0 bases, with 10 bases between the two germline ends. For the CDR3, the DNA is TGTGCCATCAGTGGTACAGGGAGCTCCTACAATGAGCAGTTCTTC. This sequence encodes CAISGTGSSYNEQFF.

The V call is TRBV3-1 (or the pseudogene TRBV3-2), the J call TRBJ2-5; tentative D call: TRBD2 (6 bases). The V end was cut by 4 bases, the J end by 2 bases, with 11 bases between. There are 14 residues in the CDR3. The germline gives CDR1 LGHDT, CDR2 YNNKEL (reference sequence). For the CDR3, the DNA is TGTGCCAGCAGCCCCCCGGGACTGCAAGAGACCCAGTACTTC. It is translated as CASSPPGLQETQYF.

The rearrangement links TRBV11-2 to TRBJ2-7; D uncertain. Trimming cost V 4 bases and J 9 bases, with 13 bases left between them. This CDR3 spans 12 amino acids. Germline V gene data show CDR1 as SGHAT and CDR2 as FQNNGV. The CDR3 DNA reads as TGTGCCAGCAGCTCAATGTCCCAAGCGCAGTACTTC. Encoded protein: CASSSMSQAQYF.

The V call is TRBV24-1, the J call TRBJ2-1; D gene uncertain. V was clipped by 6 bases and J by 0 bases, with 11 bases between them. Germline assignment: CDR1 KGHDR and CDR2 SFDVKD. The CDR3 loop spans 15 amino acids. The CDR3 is CATSTDWSSYNEQFF. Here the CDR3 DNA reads TGTGCCACCAGTACCGACTGGAGCTCCTACAATGAGCAGTTCTTC.

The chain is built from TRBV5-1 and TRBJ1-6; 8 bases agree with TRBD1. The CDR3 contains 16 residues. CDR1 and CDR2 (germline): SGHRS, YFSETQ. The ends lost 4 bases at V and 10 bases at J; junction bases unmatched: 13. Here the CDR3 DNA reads TGCGCCAGCAGCGGGAGACCAGGACAGGGTGACTCACCCCTCCACTTT. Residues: CASSGRPGQGDSPLHF.

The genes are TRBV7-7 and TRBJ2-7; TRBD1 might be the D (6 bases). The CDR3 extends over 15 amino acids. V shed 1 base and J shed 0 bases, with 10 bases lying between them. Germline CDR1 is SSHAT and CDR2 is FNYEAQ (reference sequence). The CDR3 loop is CASSLETGPSYEQYF. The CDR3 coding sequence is TGTGCCAGCAGCTTAGAGACAGGACCCTCCTACGAGCAGTACTTC.

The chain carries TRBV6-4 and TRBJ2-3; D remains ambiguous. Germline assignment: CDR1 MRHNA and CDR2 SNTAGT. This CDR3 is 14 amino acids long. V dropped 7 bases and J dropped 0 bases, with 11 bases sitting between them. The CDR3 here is CASISGRSTDTQYF. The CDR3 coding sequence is TGTGCCAGCATATCCGGTAGAAGCACAGATACGCAGTATTTT.

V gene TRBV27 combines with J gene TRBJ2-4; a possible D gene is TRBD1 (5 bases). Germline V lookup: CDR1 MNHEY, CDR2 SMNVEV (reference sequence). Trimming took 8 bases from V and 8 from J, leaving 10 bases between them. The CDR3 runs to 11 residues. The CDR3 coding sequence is TGTGCCAGCGCCAGGGCGGACATTCAGTACTTC. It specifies CASARADIQYF.

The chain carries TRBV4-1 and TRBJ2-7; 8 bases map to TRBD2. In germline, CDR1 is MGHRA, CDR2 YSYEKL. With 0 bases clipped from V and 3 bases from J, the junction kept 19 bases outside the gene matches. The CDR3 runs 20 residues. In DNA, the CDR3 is TGCGCCAGCAGCCAAGACCTTTCGACCCGTCCCAAGCGGGAGAACTACGAGCAGTACTTC. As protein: CASSQDLSTRPKRENYEQYF.

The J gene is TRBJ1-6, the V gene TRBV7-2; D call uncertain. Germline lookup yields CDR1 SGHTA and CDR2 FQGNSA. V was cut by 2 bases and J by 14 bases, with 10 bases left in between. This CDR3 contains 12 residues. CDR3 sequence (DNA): TGTGCCAGCAGCTTAACCCCTAGTACCCTCCACTTT. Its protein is CASSLTPSTLHF.

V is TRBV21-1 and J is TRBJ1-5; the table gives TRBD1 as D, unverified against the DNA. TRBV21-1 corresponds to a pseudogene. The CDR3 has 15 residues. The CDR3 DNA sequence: TGTGCCAGCAGCAAAGGGGTTCAGGGCAGTCAGCCCCAGCATTTT. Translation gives CASSKGVQGSQPQHF.

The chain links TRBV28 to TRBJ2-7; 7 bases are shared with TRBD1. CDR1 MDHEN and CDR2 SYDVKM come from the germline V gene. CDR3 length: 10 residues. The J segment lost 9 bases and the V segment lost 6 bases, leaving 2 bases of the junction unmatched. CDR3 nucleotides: TGTGCCAGCAGCAGGGACAGGCAGTACTTC. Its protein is CASSRDRQYF.

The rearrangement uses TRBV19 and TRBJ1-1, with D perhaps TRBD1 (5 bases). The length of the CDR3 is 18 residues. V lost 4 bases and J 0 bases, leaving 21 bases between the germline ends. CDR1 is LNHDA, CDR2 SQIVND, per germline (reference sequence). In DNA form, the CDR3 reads TGTGCCAGTAGTACGATCCCGGGACTCAGCAGAATGAACACTGAAGCTTTCTTT. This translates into CASSTIPGLSRMNTEAFF.

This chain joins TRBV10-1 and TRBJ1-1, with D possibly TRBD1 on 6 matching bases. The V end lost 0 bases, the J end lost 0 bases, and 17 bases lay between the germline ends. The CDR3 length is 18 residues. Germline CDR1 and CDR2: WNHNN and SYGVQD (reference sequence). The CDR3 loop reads CASSESGTFRPMNTEAFF. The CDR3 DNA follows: TGCGCCAGCAGTGAGTCAGGGACATTCCGACCCATGAACACTGAAGCTTTCTTT.

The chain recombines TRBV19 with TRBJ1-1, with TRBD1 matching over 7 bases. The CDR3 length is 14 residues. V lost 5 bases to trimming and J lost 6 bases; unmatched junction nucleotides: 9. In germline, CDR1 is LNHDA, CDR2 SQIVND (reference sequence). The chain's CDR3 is CASSSSDRVAEAFF. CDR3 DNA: TGTGCCAGTAGTTCAAGCGACAGGGTAGCTGAAGCTTTCTTT.

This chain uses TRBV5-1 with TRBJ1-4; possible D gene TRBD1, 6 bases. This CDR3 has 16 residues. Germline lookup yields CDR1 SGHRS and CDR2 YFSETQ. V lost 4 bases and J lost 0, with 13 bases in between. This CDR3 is CASSTTGPSTNEKLFF. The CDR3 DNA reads TGCGCCAGCAGCACGACAGGCCCGTCAACTAATGAAAAACTGTTTTTT.